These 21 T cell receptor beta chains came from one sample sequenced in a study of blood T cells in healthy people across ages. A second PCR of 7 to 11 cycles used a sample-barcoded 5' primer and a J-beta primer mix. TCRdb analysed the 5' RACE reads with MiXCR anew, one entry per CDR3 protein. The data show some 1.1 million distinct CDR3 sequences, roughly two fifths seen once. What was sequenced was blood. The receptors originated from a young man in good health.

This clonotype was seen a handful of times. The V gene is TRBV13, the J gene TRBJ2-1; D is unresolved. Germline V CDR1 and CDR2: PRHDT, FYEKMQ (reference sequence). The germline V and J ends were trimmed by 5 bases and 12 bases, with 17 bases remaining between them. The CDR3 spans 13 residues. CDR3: CASSNSDSPRQFF. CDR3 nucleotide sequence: TGTGCCAGCAGCAACTCAGACTCACCAAGGCAGTTCTTC.

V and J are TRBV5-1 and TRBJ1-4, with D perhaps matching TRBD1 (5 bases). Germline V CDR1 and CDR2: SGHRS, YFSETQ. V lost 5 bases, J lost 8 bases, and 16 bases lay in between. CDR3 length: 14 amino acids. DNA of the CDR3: TGCGCCAGCAGTTCAAGGGAAGGGGAGGAAAAACTGTTTTTT. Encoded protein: CASSSREGEEKLFF.

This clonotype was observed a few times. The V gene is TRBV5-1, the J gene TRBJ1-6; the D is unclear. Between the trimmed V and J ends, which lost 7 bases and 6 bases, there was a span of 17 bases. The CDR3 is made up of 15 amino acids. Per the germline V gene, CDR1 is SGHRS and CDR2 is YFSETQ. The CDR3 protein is CASAMSLIGNSPLHF. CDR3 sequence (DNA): TGCGCCAGCGCGATGTCGTTAATTGGTAATTCACCCCTCCACTTT.

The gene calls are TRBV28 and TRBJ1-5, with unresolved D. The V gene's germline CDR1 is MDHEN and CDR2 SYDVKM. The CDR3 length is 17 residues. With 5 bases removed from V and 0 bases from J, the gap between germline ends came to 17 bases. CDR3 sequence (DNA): TGTGCCAGCAGTCCACCGATGACCGTTTATAGCAATCAGCCCCAGCATTTT. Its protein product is CASSPPMTVYSNQPQHF. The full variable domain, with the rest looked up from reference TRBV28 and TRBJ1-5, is DVKVTQSSRYLVKRTGEKVFLECVQDMDHENMFWYRQDPGLGLRLIYFSYDVKMKEKGDIPEGYSVSREKKERFSLILESASTNQTSMYLCASSPPMTVYSNQPQHFGDGTRLSIL.

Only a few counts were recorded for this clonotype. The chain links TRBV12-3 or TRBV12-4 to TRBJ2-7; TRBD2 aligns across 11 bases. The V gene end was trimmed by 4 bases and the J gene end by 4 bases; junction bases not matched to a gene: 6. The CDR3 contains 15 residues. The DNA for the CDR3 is TGTGCCAGCAGTTCCATAACTAGCGGGGGATACGAGCAGTACTTC. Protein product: CASSSITSGGYEQYF.

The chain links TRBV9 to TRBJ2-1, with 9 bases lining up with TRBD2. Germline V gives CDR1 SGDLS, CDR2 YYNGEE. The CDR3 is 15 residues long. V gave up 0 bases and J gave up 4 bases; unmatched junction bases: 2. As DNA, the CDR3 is TGTGCCAGCAGCGTAGCAGCGGGGGGTTACAATGAGCAGTTCTTC. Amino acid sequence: CASSVAAGGYNEQFF.

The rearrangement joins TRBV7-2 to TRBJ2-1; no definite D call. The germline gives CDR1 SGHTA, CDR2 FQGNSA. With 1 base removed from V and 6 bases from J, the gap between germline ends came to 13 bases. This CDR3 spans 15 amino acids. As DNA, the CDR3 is TGTGCCAGCAGCTTAGTAACGGTCTCAGGCAATGAGCAGTTCTTC. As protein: CASSLVTVSGNEQFF. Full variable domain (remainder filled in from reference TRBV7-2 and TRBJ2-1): GAGVSQSPSNKVTEKGKDVELRCDPISGHTALYWYRQSLGQGLEFLIYFQGNSAPDKSGLPSDRFSAERTGGSVSTLTIQRTQQEDSAVYLCASSLVTVSGNEQFFGPGTRLTVL.

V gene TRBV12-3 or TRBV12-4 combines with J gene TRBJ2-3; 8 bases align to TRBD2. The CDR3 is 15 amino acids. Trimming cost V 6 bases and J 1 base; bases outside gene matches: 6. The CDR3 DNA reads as TGTGCCAGCAGGATGGCACTAGCGGGCACAGATACGCAGTATTTT. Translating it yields CASRMALAGTDTQYF.

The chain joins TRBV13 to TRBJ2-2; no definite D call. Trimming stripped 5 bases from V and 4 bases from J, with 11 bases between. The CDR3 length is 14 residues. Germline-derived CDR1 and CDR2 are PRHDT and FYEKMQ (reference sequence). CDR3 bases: TGTGCCAGCAGCCGCGACATTGGCACCGGGGAGCTGTTTTTT. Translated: CASSRDIGTGELFF. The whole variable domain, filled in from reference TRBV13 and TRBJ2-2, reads AAGVIQSPRHLIKEKRETATLKCYPIPRHDTVYWYQQGPGQDPQFLISFYEKMQSDKGSIPDRFSAQQFSDYHSELNMSSLELGDSALYFCASSRDIGTGELFFGEGSRLTVL.

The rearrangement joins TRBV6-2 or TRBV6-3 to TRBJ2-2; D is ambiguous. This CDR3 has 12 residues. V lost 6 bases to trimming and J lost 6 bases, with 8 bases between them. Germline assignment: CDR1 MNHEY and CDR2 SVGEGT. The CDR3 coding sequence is TGTGCCAGCAGGGGTTTTCCCGGGGAGCTGTTTTTT. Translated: CASRGFPGELFF.

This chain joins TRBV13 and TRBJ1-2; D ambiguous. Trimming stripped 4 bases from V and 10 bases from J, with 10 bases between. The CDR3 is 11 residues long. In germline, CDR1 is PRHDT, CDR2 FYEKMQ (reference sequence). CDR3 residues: CASSYFQNYTF. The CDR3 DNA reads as TGTGCCAGCAGCTACTTTCAGAACTACACCTTC.

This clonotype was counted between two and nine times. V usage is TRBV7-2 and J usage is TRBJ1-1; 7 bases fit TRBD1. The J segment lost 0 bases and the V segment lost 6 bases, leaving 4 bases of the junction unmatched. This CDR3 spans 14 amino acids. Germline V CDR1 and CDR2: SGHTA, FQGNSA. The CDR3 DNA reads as TGTGCCAGCAGTGGACAGGTCGTGAACACTGAAGCTTTCTTT. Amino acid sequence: CASSGQVVNTEAFF.

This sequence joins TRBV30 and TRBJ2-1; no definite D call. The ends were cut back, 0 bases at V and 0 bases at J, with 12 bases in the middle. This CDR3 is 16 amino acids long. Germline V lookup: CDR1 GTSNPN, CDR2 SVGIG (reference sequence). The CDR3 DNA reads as TGTGCCTGGAGTGTCTTCCGGTTGAGCTCCTACAATGAGCAGTTCTTC. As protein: CAWSVFRLSSYNEQFF.

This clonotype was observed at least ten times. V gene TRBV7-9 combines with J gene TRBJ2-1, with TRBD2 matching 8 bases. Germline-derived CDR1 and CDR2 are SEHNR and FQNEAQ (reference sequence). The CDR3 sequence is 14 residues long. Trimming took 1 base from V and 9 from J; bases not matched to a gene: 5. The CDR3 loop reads CASSLVGLAAEQFF. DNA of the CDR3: TGTGCCAGCAGCTTAGTAGGACTAGCCGCTGAGCAGTTCTTC.

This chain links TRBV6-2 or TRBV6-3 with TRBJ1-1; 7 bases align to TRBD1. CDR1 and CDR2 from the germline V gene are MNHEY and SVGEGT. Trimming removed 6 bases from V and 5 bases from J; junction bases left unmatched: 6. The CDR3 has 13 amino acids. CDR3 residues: CASRQGLWTEAFF. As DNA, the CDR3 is TGTGCCAGCAGACAGGGGCTGTGGACTGAAGCTTTCTTT.

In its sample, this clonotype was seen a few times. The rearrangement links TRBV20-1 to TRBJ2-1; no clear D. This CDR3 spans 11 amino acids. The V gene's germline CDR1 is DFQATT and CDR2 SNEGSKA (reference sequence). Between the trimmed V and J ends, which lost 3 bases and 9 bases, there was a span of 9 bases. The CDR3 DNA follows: TGCAGTGCTAGCGGAACGGGTGAGCAGTTCTTC. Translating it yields CSASGTGEQFF.

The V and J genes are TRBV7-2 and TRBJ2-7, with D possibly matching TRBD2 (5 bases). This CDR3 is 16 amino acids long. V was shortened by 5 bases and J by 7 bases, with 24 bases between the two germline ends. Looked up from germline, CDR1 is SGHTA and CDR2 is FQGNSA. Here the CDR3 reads CASSPIRLTSYNEQYF. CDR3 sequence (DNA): TGTGCCAGCAGCCCTATAAGACTAACTTCCTACAATGAGCAGTACTTC.

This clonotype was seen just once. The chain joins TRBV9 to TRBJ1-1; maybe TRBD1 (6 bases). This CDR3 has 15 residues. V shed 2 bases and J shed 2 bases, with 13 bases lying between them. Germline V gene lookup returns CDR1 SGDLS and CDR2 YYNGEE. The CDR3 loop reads CASSVTVGGNTEAFF. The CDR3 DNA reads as TGTGCCAGCAGCGTCACAGTAGGGGGTAACACTGAAGCTTTCTTT.

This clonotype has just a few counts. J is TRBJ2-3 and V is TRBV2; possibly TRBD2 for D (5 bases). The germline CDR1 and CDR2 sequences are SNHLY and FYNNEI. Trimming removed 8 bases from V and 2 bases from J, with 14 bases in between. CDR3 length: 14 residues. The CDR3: CASLDGIITDTQYF. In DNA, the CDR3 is TGTGCCAGCTTGGACGGGATAATCACAGATACGCAGTATTTT.

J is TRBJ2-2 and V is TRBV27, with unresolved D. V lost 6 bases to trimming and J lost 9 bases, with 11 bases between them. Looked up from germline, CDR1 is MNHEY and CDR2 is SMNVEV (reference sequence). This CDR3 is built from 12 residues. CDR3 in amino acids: CASSFDQRELFF. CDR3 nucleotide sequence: TGTGCCAGCAGCTTTGACCAGAGGGAGCTGTTTTTT.

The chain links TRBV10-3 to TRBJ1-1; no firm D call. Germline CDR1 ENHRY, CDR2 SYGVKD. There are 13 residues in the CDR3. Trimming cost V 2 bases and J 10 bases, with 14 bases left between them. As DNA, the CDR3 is TGTGCCATCAGTGAGATAGTCGGGGATGGAGCTTTCTTT. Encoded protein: CAISEIVGDGAFF.